The entry below gives a single TCR beta chain sequence along with its context. This clonotype has a count of ten or more. The antigen it recognizes is unknown. No much larger clonotype is one base removed from it; base qualities were not supplied. The V and J ends are trimmed by 6 bases and 5 bases, leaving 16 bases between them. Including cysteine and phenylalanine, the CDR3 has 14 amino acids. The entry retains the CDR3 DNA only, 42 bases that are in frame from base 1. This sample is drawn from a study of T cell repertoires in cytomegalovirus infection (dated 2019 in TCRdb). Turning to the overall study: The HLA type of each donor mattered for the analysis, because public TCR beta signatures pointed to carriage of CMV infection along with the matching HLA type. Results and caveats for the whole study, not just this receptor: The ex vivo response was dominated by HLA-C-restricted CMV-specific TCR beta clonotypes, which also provided the single most frequent clonotype in two of eight donors. In both this cohort and an independent cohort of several hundred donors, the cumulative frequency of public TCR beta family members distinguished carriers of CMV infection plus the relevant HLA type.

The run used an Illumina HiSeq 1500. TCRdb reworked the public reads: Q25 trimming with fastp, MiXCR clone assembly, productive beta chains retained. A single entry per CDR3 protein holds the most common genes and DNA from its merged rows. Across this sample there are about 310,000 distinct CDR3 sequences, with roughly 15% seen only once. The ten top clones hold more than 10% of the sample. The clonotype originates from a human donor in good health (CMV status not recorded). Some clones in this sample may be carry-over from other donors' samples. Sequencing used PBMCs. The chain was built from TRBV12-3 or TRBV12-4 and TRBJ2-5; 6 matching bases give a weak D call of TRBD1. The CDR3 corresponds to CASSPDSLRETQYF. The sequence in DNA is TGTGCCAGCAGCCCGGACAGTTTGAGGGAGACCCAGTACTTC.